This TCR beta chain is drawn from a study of CD8+ T cells in alopecia areata. Overall study: Female C3H/HeJ mice aged about 7-10 weeks received skin from approximately 6-12-month-old C3H/HeJ donors with spontaneous alopecia.

RNA extraction and reverse transcription yielded cDNA as sequencing template. Sequencing used immunoSEQ multiplex PCR; TCRdb keeps in-frame clones, though not all of them. Recorded here are under 350,000 clones, none singletons. A panel of CD4, CD8alpha, NKG2D, NKG2ACE and other markers served to sort pooled cutaneous lymph node cells. This clone has only a few counts. What it binds is not known. Genes here carry mouse names. Read sequence stops 4 residues before the CDR3 end, and the germline J gene provides the missing end. Overall study findings and caveats: Higher clonality was seen in lesional scalp than in normal scalp, especially in alopecia totalis/universalis. Possibly because of HLA-related factors, TCR sharing was less clear across patients than in mice. Among the cells sequenced in scalp samples are also the resident alphabeta T cells of normal skin.

The CDR3 loop spans 13 amino acids. Looked up from germline, CDR1 is MNHDT and CDR2 is YYDKIL. Material for sequencing was CD4+ T cells sorted from a lymph node. The receptor was derived from a C3H/HeJ mouse with alopecia areata. The mouse strain carries the MHC haplotype H2-k. The V and J genes are TRBV17 and TRBJ2-7; D is uncertain. CDR3 amino acids: CASSRADKYEQYF. Partial CDR3 DNA: TGTGCTAGCAGTAGAGCAGACAAATAT.